This TCR beta chain was profiled in a study of T cell repertoires in cytomegalovirus infection. Only a few counts were recorded for this clonotype. TCRdb ran MiXCR on the reads and lists one entry per CDR3 protein. The table records around 300,000 distinct CDR3 sequences, more than 8% of them present only once. Germline V gives CDR1 SGHTA, CDR2 FQGNSA. V gave up 5 bases and J gave up 4 bases, with 2 bases separating them. The CDR3 length is 11 residues. This chain links TRBV7-2 with TRBJ2-2; D remains unclear. Sequencing input: PBMCs. This sequence was found in a human donor in good health (CMV status not recorded). Some clones in this sample may be carry-over from other donors' samples. DNA of the CDR3: TGTGCCAGCAGCATCACCGGGGAGCTGTTTTTT. This codes for CASSITGELFF. The whole variable domain, remainder taken from reference TRBV7-2 and TRBJ2-2, is GAGVSQSPSNKVTEKGKDVELRCDPISGHTALYWYRQSLGQGLEFLIYFQGNSAPDKSGLPSDRFSAERTGGSVSTLTIQRTQQEDSAVYLCASSITGELFFGEGSRLTVL.